This TCR beta chain originates from a study of regulatory T cells in long-lasting Graves disease. Investigators prepared the TCR beta libraries by applying iRepertoire HTBI primers and Arm-PCR of CDR3 regions. TCRdb redid the calling of the multiplex PCR reads with MiXCR, one entry per CDR3 protein. The sample has around 450,000 distinct CDR3 sequences; 15% are singletons. General observations from the study: Favoring TRBV28, TRBJ1-2 and TRBJ2-5 was a feature seen in persistent disease.

In its sample, this clonotype was seen many times. Its antigen remains unidentified. As to time point: newly diagnosed GD, antithyroid drugs for less than 3 months. Extracted RNA from PBMCs served as the source of the TCR library. With 8 bases removed from V and 5 bases from J, the gap between germline ends came to 19 bases. Germline CDR1 and CDR2: SGHAT and FQNNGV. The CDR3 is made up of 15 amino acids. Another study also made use of these data, one on T cells in Graves' hyperthyroidism and ophthalmopathy.

Sequencing was performed on peripheral blood mononuclear cells (PBMCs), taken at new diagnosis, from a patient treated with antithyroid drugs. This TCR was recovered from a middle-aged woman with Graves disease. V is TRBV11-2 and J is TRBJ2-1, with D perhaps being TRBD1 or TRBD2 (6 bases each). This CDR3 is CASSRRGALHNEQFF. The CDR3 DNA reads TGTGCCAGCTCCCGTAGGGGGGCGCTCCACAATGAGCAGTTCTTC.